This T cell receptor (beta chain) was found in a study of blood T cell repertoires in COVID-19. The wider study: Acute-phase and convalescent COVID-19 samples originated in the United States, Italy and Spain. The analysed material was cDNA or gDNA that came from T cells, B-cell-depleted T cells, or PBMCs.

Authors' analysis steps: Estimates of nucleated cell counts were drawn from the amplification of reference gene primers. The method was immunoSEQ multiplex PCR; TCRdb's version includes in-frame clones alone and lacks a portion of them. The V and J calls and clone size are taken from that table; D and trimming were inferred from the DNA. The top ten hold approximately 14% of the sample, which has 150,000 or so clones, roughly four fifths seen once. V lost 1 base, J lost 0 bases, and 5 bases stayed unmatched. Germline V gene lookup returns CDR1 MGHRA and CDR2 YSYEKL. CDR3 length: 16 amino acids. J is TRBJ1-1 and V is TRBV4-1; 7 bases are a match to TRBD1. The TCR was taken from a human donor with acute or convalescent COVID-19. The donor label of this sample is uncertain. Sequencing input: peripheral blood. CDR3 nucleotides: TGCGCCAGCAGCCAAGTCCGCAGGGGGTTGAACACTGAAGCTTTCTTT. It yields the protein CASSQVRRGLNTEAFF.